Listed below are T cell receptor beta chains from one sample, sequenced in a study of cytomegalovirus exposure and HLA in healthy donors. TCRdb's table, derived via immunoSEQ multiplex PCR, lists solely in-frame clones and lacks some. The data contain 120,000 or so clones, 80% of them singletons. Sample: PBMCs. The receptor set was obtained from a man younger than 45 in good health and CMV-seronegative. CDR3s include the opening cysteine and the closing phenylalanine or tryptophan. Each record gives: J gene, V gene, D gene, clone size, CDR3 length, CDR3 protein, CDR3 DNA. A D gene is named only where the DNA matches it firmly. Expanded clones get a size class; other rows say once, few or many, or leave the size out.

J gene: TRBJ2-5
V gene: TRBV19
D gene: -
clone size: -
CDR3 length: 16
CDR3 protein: CASSPEGLGGLLTQYF
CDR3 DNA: TGTGCCAGTAGTCCCGAGGGGTTGGGGGGTTTGTTGACCCAGTACTTC

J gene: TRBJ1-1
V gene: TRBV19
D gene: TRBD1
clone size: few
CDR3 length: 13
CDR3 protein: CASRQGAVTEAFF
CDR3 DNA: TGTGCCAGCAGACAGGGGGCGGTCACTGAAGCTTTCTTT

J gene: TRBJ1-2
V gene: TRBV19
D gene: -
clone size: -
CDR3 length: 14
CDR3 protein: CASHQPAGNYGYTF
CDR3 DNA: TGTGCCAGTCATCAACCCGCAGGGAACTATGGCTACACCTTC

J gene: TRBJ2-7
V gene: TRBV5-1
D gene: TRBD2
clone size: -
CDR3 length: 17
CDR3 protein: CASSLITGTSSNYEQYF
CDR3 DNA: TGCGCCAGCAGCTTAATCACCGGGACTAGCAGCAACTACGAGCAGTACTTC

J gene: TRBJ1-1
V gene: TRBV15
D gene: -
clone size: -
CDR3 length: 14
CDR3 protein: CATNSGNWNTEAFF
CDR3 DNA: TGTGCCACTAATTCAGGGAATTGGAACACTGAAGCTTTCTTT

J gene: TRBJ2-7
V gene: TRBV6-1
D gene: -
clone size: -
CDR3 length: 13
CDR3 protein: CASSESGWDEQYF
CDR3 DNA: TGTGCCAGCAGTGAATCGGGGTGGGACGAGCAGTACTTC

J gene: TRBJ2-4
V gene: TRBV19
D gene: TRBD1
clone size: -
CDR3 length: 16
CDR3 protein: CASSFGQGLAKNIQYF
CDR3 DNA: TGTGCCAGTAGTTTTGGACAGGGGTTAGCCAAAAACATTCAGTACTTC

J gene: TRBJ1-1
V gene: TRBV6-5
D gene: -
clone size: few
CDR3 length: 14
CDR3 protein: CASSYSSYFREAFF
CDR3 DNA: TGTGCCAGCAGTTACTCGAGTTATTTCCGGGAAGCTTTCTTT

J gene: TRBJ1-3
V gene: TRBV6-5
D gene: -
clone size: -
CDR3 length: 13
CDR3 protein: CASSIPGKGTIYF
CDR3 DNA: TGTGCCAGCAGCATTCCCGGGAAAGGCACCATATATTTT

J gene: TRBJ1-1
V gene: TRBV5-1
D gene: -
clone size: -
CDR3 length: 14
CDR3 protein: CASSPNGANTEAFF
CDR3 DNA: TGCGCCAGCAGCCCTAATGGGGCGAACACTGAAGCTTTCTTT

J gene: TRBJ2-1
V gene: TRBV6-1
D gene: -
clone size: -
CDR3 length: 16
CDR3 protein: CASSESSARFINEQFF
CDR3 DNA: TGTGCCAGCAGTGAATCCAGTGCTCGATTCATCAATGAGCAGTTCTTC

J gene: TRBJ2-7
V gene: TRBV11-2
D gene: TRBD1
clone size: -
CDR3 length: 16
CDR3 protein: CASSLYPGQAPYEQYF
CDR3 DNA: TGTGCCAGCAGCTTATATCCCGGACAGGCCCCCTACGAGCAGTACTTC

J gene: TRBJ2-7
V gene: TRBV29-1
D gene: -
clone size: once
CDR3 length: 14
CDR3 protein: CSVVSGANSYEQYF
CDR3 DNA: TGCAGCGTTGTATCAGGGGCCAACTCCTACGAGCAGTACTTC

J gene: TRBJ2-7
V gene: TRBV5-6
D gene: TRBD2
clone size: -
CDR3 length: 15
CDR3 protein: CASSLRSRGGFEQYF
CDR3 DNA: TGTGCCAGCAGCTTGCGTTCCCGGGGGGGCTTCGAGCAGTACTTC

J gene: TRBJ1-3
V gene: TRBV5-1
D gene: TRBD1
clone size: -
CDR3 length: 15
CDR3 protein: CASSSLPGQGNTIYF
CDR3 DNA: TGCGCCAGCAGCAGCCTACCGGGACAGGGAAACACCATATATTTT

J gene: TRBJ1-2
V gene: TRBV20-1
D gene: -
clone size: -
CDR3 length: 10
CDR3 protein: CSAIDYGYTF
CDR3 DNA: TGCAGTGCTATCGACTATGGCTACACCTTC

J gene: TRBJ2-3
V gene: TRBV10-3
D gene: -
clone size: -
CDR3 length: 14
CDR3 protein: CAISTGTSTDTQYF
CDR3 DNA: TGTGCCATCAGTACCGGGACTTCCACAGATACGCAGTATTTT

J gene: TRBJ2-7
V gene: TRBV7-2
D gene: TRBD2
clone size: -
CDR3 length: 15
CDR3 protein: CASSLTSGRAYEQYF
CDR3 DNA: TGTGCCAGCAGCCTAACTAGCGGGAGAGCCTACGAGCAGTACTTC

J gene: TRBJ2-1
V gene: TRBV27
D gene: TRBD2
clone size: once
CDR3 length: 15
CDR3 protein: CASSLSPSGGNEQFF
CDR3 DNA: TGTGCCAGCAGTTTATCCCCTAGCGGGGGTAATGAGCAGTTCTTC

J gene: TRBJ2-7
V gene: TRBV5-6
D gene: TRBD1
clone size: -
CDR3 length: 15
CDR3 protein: CASSPTRGLDYEQYF
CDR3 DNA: TGTGCCAGCAGCCCCACCAGGGGGCTCGACTACGAGCAGTACTTC

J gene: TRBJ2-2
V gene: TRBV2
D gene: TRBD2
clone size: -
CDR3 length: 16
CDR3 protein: CASSVLAGVTAGELFF
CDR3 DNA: TGTGCCAGCAGCGTACTAGCGGGAGTAACGGCCGGGGAGCTGTTTTTT

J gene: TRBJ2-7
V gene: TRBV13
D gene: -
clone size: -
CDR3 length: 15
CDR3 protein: CASSPIPGSTYEQYF
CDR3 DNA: TGTGCCAGCAGCCCAATACCCGGGTCCACCTACGAGCAGTACTTC

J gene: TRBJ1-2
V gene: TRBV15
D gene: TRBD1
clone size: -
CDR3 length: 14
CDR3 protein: CATSRDRVSYGYTF
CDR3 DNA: TGTGCCACCAGCAGGGACAGGGTGAGCTATGGCTACACCTTC

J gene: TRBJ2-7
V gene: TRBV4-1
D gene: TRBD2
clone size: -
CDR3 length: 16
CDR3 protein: CASSQGLAGTSYEQYF
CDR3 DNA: TGCGCCAGCAGCCAGGGACTAGCGGGAACCTCCTACGAGCAGTACTTC

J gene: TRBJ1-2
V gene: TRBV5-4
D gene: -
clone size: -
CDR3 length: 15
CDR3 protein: CASSFDSGGAYGYPF
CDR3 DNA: TGTGCCAGCAGCTTCGACTCGGGAGGGGCCTATGGCTACCCCTTC

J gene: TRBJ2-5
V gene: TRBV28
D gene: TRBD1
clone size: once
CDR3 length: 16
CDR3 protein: CASGTGRGVGRETQYF
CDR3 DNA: TGTGCCAGCGGGACAGGGAGGGGTGTAGGGCGCGAGACCCAGTACTTC

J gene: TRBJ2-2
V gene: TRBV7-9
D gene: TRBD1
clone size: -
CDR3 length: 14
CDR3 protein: CASSVIQGVGELFF
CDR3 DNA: TGTGCCAGCAGCGTCATACAGGGGGTCGGGGAGCTGTTTTTT

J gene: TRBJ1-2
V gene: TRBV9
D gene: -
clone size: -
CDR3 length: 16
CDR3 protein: CASSGEKGGVNYGYTF
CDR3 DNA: TGTGCCAGCAGCGGAGAAAAGGGGGGGGTGAACTATGGCTACACCTTC

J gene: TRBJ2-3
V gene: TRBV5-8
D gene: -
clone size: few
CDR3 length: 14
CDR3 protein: CASRLGSGADTQYF
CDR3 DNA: TGTGCCAGCAGGTTGGGGAGCGGAGCAGATACGCAGTATTTT

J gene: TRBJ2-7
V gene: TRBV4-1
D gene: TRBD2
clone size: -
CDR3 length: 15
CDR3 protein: CASASIAGELYEQYF
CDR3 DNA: TGCGCCAGCGCTTCCATAGCGGGAGAACTCTACGAGCAGTACTTC

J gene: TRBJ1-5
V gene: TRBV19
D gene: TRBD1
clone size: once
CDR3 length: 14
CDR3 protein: CASSLGQGIRPQHF
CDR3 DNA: TGTGCCAGTAGTCTCGGACAGGGCATACGGCCCCAGCATTTT

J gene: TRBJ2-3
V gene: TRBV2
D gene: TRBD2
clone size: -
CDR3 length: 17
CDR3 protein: CASSPSGIASGTDTQYF
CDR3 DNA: TGTGCCAGCAGCCCTAGCGGGATTGCGTCGGGCACAGATACGCAGTATTTT

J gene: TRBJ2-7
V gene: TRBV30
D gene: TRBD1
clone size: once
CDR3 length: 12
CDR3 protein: CAGQGDSYEQYF
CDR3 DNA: TGTGCCGGCCAGGGGGATTCCTACGAGCAGTACTTC

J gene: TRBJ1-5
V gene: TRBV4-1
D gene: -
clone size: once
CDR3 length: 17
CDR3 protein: CASSQGPAGLSNQPQHF
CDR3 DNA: TGCGCCAGCAGCCAAGGTCCGGCAGGCCTTAGCAATCAGCCCCAGCATTTT

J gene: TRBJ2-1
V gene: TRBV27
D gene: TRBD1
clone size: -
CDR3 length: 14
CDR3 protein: CASSASTGNVQKFF
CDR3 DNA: TGTGCCAGCAGTGCCTCGACAGGGAACGTTCAGAAGTTCTTC

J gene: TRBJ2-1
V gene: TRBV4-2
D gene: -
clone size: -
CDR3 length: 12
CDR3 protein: CASSQDTGEQFF
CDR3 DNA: TGTGCCAGCAGCCAAGATACGGGTGAGCAGTTCTTC

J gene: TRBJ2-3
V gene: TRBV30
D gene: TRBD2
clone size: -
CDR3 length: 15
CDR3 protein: CAWSPGAGGTDTQYF
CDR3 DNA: TGTGCCTGGAGTCCTGGAGCGGGAGGCACAGATACGCAGTATTTT

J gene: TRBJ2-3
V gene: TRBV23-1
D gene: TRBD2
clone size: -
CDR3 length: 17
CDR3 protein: CASRKRASGTPQDTQYF
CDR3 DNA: TGCGCCAGCAGAAAACGGGCTAGCGGGACGCCGCAGGATACGCAGTATTTT

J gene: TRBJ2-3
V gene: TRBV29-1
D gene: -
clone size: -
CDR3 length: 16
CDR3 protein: CSVGKTRRFSGDTQYF
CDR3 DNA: TGCAGCGTTGGGAAGACTAGAAGGTTTTCAGGAGATACGCAGTATTTT

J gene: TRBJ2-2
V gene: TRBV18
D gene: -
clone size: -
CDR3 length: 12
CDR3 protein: CASCPTGGELFF
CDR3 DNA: TGTGCCAGCTGCCCGACTGGCGGGGAGCTGTTTTTT

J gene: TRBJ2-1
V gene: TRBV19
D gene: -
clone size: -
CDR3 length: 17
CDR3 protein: CASSTPWSVESYNEQFF
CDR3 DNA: TGTGCCAGTAGTACCCCATGGAGCGTGGAGTCCTACAATGAGCAGTTCTTC

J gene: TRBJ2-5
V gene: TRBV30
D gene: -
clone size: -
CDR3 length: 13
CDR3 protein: CAWSGRRKETQYF
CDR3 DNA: TGTGCCTGGAGTGGAAGGAGGAAAGAGACCCAGTACTTC

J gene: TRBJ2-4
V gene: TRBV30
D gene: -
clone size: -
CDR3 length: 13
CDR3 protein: CAWSQGAKNIQYF
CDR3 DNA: TGTGCCTGGAGTCAGGGGGCCAAAAACATTCAGTACTTC

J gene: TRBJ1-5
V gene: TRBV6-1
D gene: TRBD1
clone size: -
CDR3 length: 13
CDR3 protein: CASQGASNQPQHF
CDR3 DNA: TGTGCCAGCCAGGGGGCAAGCAATCAGCCCCAGCATTTT

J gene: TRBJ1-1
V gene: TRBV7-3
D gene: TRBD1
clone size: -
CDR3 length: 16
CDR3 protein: CASSLTQGARNTEAFF
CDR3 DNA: TGTGCCAGCAGCTTAACCCAGGGGGCGCGGAACACTGAAGCTTTCTTT

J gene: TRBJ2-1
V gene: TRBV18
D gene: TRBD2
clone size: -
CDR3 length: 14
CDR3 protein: CASSRLAGESEQFF
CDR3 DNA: TGTGCCAGCTCCCGACTAGCGGGAGAGAGTGAGCAGTTCTTC

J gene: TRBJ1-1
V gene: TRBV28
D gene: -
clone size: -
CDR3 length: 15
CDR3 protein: CASSHTTGMNTEAFF
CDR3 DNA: TGTGCCAGCAGTCACACGACAGGAATGAACACTGAAGCTTTCTTT

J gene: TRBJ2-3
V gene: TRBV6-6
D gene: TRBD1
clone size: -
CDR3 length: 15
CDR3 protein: CASSYGTVGPNTQYF
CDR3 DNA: TGTGCCAGCAGTTACGGGACAGTGGGCCCAAATACGCAGTATTTT

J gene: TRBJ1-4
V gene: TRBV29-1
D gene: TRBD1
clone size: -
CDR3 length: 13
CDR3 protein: CSVGTGEGEKLFF
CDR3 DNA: TGCAGCGTAGGGACAGGGGAAGGAGAAAAACTGTTTTTT

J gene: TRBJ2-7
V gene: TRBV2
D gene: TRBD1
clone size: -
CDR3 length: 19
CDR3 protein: CASRVYSGGGFSISYEQYF
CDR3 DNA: TGTGCCAGCAGAGTTTATTCAGGGGGCGGCTTTAGTATCTCCTACGAGCAGTACTTC

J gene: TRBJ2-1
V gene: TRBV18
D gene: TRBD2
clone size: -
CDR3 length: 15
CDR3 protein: CASSPRLAGNNEQFF
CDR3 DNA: TGTGCCAGCTCACCGAGGCTAGCGGGTAACAATGAGCAGTTCTTC

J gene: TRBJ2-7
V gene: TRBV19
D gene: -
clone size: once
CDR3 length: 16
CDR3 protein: CASSWTAPGRSYEQYF
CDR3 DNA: TGTGCCAGTAGTTGGACAGCGCCTGGTCGGTCCTACGAGCAGTACTTC

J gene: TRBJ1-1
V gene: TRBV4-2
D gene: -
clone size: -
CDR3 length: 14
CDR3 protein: CASSQVPGDTEAFF
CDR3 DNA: TGTGCCAGCAGCCAAGTTCCGGGGGACACTGAAGCTTTCTTT

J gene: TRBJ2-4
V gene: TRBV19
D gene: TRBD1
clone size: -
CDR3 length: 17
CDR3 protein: CASSKRDGTEAKNIQYF
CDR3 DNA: TGTGCCAGTAGTAAGCGAGACGGGACAGAAGCCAAAAACATTCAGTACTTC

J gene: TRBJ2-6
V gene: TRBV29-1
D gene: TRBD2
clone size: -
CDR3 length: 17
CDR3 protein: CSVESGKGLDGANVLTF
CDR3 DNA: TGCAGCGTTGAGAGCGGGAAGGGTTTGGATGGGGCCAACGTCCTGACTTTC

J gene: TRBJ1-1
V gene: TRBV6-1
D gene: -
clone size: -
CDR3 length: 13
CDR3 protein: CASRGGADTEAFF
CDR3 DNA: TGTGCCTCAAGAGGAGGGGCTGACACTGAAGCTTTCTTT

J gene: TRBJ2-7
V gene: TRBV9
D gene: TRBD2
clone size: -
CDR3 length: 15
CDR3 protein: CASSPGLAGEYEQYF
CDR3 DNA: TGTGCCAGCAGCCCTGGACTAGCGGGAGAATACGAGCAGTACTTC

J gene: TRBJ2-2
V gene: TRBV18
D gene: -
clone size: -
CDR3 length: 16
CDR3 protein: CASSPPATGVAGELFF
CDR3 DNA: TGTGCCAGCTCACCACCGGCTACGGGAGTGGCCGGGGAACTGTTTTTT